A single T cell receptor (beta chain) is shown here with its context. Its specificity is unknown. This sample is part of a study of somatic mutations in cytotoxic T cells in rheumatoid arthritis. Study in general: Sorted by flow to nearly 100% purity were some V beta antibody-stained T-cell populations, including V beta1+ cells sequenced for TCRB. General study findings and limits: Relative to age-matched healthy controls, rheumatoid arthritis patients did not differ significantly in CD8+ T-cell clonality. A single CD8+ clone exceeded 20% of CD8+ cells in about an eighth of the roughly 60 patients.

This CDR3 is 16 amino acids long. The junction had 7 bases not matched to a gene; V was cut back by 4 bases and J by 3 bases. Germline CDR1 and CDR2: SGDLS and YYNGEE. Data came from immunoSEQ multiplex PCR; TCRdb stores just in-frame clones and leaves some out. Here the sample spans about 29,000 clones, about 88% being singletons. The chain is built from TRBV9 and TRBJ2-1, with TRBD2 identical over 10 bases. The sequence derives from an adult with rheumatoid arthritis. Sequencing was done on a sample of CD8+ T cells sorted from blood. The CDR3 is CASSPPSGGLYNEQFF. CDR3 in DNA: TGTGCCAGCAGCCCTCCTAGCGGGGGCCTCTACAATGAGCAGTTCTTC.